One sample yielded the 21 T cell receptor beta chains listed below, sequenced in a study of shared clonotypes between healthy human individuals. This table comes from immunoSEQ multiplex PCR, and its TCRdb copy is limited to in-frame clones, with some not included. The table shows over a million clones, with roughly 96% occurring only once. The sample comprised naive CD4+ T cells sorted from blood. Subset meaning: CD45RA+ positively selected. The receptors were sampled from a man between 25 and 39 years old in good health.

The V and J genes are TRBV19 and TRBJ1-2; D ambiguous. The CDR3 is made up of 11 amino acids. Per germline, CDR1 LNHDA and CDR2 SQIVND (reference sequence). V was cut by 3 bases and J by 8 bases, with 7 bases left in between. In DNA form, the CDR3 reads TGTGCCAGTAGTATTTTGGAGGGCTACACCTTC. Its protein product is CASSILEGYTF.

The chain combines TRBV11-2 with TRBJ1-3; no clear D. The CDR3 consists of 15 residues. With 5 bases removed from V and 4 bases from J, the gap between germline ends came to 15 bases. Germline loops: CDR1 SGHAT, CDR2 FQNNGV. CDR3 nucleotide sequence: TGTGCCAGCAGCCCCCCCGCGTTCGAAGGAAACACCATATATTTT. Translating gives CASSPPAFEGNTIYF. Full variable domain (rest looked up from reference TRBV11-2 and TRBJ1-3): EAGVAQSPRYKIIEKRQSVAFWCNPISGHATLYWYQQILGQGPKLLIQFQNNGVVDDSQLPKDRFSAERLKGVDSTLKIQPAKLEDSAVYLCASSPPAFEGNTIYFGEGSWLTVV.

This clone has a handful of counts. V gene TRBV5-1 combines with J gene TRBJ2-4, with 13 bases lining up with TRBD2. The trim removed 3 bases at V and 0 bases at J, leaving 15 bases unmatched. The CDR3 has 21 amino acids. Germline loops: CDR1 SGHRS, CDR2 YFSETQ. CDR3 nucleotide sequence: TGCGCCAGCAGCTCCTCCCCCTTGGGACTAGCGGGACTTTTAGCCAAAAACATTCAGTACTTC. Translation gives CASSSSPLGLAGLLAKNIQYF.

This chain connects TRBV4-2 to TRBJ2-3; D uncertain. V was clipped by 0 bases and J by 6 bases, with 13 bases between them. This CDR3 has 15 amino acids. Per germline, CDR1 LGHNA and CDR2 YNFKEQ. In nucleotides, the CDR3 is TGTGCCAGCAGCCAAGAATTTGGGCGACTGGATACGCAGTATTTT. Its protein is CASSQEFGRLDTQYF.

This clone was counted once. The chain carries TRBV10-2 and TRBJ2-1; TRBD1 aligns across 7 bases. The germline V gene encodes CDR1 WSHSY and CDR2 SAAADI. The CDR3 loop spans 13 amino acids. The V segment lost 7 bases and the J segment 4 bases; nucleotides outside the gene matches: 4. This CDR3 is CASNRDSYNEQFF. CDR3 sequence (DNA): TGCGCCAGCAACCGGGACAGTTACAATGAGCAGTTCTTC.

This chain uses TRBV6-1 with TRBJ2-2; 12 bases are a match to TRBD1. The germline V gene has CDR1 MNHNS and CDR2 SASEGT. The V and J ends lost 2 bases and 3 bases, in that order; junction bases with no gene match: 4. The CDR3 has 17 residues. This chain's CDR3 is CASSELWDRGHTGELFF. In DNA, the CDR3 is TGTGCCAGCAGTGAACTTTGGGACAGGGGGCACACCGGGGAGCTGTTTTTT.

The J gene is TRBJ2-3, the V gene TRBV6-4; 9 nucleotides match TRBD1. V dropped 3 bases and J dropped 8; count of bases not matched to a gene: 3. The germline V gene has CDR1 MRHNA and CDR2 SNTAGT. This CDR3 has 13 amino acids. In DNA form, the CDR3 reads TGTGCCAGCAGTGAACAGGGGGCTGGTACGCAGTATTTT. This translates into CASSEQGAGTQYF.

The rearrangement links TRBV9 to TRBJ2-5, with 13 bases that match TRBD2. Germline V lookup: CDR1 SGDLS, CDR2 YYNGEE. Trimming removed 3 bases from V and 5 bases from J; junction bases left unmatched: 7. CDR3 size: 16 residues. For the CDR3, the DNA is TGTGCCAGCAGCGCCGGACTAGCGGGGGTGATGGAGACCCAGTACTTC. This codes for CASSAGLAGVMETQYF.

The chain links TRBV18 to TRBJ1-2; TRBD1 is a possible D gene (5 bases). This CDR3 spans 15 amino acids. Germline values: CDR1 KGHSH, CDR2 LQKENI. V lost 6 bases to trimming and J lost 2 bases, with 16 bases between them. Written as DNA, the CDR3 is TGTGCCAGCTCCCCGGGGCAGGGTGAGAACTATGGCTACACCTTC. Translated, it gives CASSPGQGENYGYTF. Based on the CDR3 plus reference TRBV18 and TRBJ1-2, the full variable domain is NAGVMQNPRHLVRRRGQEARLRCSPMKGHSHVYWYRQLPEEGLKFMVYLQKENIIDESGMPKERFSAEFPKEGPSILRIQQVVRGDSAAYFCASSPGQGENYGYTFGSGTRLTVV.

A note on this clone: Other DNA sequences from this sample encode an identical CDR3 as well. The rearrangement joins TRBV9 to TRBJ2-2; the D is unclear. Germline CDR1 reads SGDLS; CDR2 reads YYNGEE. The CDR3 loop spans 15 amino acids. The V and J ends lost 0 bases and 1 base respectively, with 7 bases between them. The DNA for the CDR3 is TGTGCCAGCAGCGTAGCCCCCCGGAACACCGGGGAGCTGTTTTTT. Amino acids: CASSVAPRNTGELFF. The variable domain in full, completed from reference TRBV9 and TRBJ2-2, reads DSGVTQTPKHLITATGQRVTLRCSPRSGDLSVYWYQQSLDQGLQFLIQYYNGEERAKGNILERFSAQQFPDLHSELNLSSLELGDSALYFCASSVAPRNTGELFFGEGSRLTVL.

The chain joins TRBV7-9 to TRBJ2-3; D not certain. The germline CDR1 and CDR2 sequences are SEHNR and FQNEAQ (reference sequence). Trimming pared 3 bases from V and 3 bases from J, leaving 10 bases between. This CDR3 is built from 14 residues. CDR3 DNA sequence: TGTGCCAGCAGCTTCCGGTTGGGGACAGATACGCAGTATTTT. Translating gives CASSFRLGTDTQYF. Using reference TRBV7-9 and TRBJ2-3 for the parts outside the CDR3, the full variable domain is DTGVSQNPRHKITKRGQNVTFRCDPISEHNRLYWYRQTLGQGPEFLTYFQNEAQLEKSRLLSDRFSAERPKGSFSTLEIQRTEQGDSAMYLCASSFRLGTDTQYFGPGTRLTVL.

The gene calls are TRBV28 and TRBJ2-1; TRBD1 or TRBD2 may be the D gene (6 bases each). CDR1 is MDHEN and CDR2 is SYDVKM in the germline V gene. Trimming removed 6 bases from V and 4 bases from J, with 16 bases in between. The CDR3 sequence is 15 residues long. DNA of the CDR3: TGTGCCAGCAGCTGGGGAGGACAGAGTTACAATGAGCAGTTCTTC. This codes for CASSWGGQSYNEQFF.

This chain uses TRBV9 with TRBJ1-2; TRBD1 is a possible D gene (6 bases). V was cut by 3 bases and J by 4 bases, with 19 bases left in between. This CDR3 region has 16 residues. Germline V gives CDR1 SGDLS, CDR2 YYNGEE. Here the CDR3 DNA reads TGTGCCAGCAGCGCTATGCAGGGGCGGGTAGGCTATGGCTACACCTTC. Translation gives CASSAMQGRVGYGYTF. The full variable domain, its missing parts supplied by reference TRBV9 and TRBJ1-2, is DSGVTQTPKHLITATGQRVTLRCSPRSGDLSVYWYQQSLDQGLQFLIQYYNGEERAKGNILERFSAQQFPDLHSELNLSSLELGDSALYFCASSAMQGRVGYGYTFGSGTRLTVV.

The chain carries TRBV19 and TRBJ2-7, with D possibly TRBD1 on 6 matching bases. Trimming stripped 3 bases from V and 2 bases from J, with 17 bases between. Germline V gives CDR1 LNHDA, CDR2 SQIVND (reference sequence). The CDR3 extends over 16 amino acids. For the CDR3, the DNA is TGTGCCAGTAGTATGGTCCCTCGGACAGTGCCCTACGAGCAGTACTTC. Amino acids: CASSMVPRTVPYEQYF.

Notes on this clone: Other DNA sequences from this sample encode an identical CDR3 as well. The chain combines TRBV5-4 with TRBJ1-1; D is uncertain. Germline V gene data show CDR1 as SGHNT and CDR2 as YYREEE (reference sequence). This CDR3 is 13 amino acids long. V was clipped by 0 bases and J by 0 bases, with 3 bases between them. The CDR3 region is CASSLGLNTEAFF. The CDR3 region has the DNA TGTGCCAGCAGCTTGGGACTGAACACTGAAGCTTTCTTT.

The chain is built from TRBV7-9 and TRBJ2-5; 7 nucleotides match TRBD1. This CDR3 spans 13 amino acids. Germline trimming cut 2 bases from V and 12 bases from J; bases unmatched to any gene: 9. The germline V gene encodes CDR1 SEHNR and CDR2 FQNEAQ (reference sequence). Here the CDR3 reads CASSLLGGGTKYF. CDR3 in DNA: TGTGCCAGCAGCTTACTAGGGGGCGGTACCAAGTACTTC.

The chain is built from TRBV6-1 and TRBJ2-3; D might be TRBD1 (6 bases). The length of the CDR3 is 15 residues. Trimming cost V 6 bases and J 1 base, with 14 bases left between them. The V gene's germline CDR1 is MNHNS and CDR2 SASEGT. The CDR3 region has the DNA TGTGCCAGCAGCGCTACAGGGTCCGGCACAGATACGCAGTATTTT. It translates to CASSATGSGTDTQYF.

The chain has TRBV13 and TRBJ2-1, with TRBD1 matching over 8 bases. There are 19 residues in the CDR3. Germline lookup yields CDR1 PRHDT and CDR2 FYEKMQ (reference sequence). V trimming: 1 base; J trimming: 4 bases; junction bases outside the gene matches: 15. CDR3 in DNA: TGTGCCAGCAGCTTAGTAGTGAGTCGGACAGGGATGATTTACAATGAGCAGTTCTTC. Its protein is CASSLVVSRTGMIYNEQFF.

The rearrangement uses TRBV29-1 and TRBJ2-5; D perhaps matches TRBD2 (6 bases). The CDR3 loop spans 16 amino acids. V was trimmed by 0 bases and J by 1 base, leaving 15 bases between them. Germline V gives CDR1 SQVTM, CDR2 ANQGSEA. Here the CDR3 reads CSVEDETSKTQETQYF. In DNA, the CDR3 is TGCAGCGTTGAAGACGAGACTAGTAAGACCCAAGAGACCCAGTACTTC.

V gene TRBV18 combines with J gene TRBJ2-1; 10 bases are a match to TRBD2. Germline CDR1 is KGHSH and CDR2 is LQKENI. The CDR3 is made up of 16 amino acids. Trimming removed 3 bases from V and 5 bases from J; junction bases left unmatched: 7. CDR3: CASSPNPGLADNEQFF. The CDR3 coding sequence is TGTGCCAGCTCACCTAACCCCGGACTAGCGGACAATGAGCAGTTCTTC.

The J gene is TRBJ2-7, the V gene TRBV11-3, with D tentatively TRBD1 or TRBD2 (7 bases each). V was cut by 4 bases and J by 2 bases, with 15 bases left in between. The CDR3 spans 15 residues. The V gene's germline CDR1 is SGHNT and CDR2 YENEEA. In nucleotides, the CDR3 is TGTGCCAGCAGCTCAATAGGGAGGGGGCCCTACGAGCAGTACTTC. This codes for CASSSIGRGPYEQYF.